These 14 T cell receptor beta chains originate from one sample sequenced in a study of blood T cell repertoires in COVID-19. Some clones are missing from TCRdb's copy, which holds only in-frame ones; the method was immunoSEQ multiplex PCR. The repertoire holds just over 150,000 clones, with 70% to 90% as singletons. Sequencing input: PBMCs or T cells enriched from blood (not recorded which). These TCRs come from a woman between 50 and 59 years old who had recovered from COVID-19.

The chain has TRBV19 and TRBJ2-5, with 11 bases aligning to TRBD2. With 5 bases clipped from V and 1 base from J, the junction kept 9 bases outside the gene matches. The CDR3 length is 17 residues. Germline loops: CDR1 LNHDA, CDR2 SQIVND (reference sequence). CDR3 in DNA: TGTGCCAGTAGTGTATCGAGACTAGCGGGGCCCCAAGAGACCCAGTACTTC. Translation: CASSVSRLAGPQETQYF.

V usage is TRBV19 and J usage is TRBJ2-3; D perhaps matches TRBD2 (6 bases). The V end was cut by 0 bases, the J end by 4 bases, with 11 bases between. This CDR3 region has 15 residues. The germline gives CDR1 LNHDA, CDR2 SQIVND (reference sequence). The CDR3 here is CASSIDGGKADTQYF. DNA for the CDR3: TGTGCCAGTAGTATAGATGGCGGGAAGGCAGATACGCAGTATTTT.

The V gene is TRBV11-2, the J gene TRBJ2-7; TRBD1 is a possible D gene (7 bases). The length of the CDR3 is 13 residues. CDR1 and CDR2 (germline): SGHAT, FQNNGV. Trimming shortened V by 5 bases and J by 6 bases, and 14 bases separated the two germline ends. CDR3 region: CASSPGTAGEQYF. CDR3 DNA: TGTGCCAGCAGCCCCGGGACAGCGGGCGAGCAGTACTTC.

CDR3 sequence (DNA): TGTGCCAGCAGCCAAGTCCCCAGCGGGGCAGATACGCAGTATTTT. Protein product: CASSQVPSGADTQYF. This rearrangement joins TRBV3-1 (or the pseudogene TRBV3-2) to TRBJ2-3; the match to TRBD2 covers 7 bases. J lost 4 bases, V lost 1 base, and 5 bases had no gene match. The CDR3 length is 15 residues. Per germline, CDR1 LGHDT and CDR2 YNNKEL (reference sequence).

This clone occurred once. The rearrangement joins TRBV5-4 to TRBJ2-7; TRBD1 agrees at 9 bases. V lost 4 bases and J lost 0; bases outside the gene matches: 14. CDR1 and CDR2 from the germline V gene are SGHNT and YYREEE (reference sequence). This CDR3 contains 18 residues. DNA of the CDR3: TGTGCCAGCAGCGCCTATACCTGGACAGGGGATAGCTCCTACGAGCAGTACTTC. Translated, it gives CASSAYTWTGDSSYEQYF.

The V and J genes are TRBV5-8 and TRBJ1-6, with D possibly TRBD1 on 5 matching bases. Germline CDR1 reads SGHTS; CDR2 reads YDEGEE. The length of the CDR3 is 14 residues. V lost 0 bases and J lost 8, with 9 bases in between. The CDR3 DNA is TGTGCCAGCAGCTTGGGGGGCAGGGATTCACCCCTCCACTTT. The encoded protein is CASSLGGRDSPLHF.

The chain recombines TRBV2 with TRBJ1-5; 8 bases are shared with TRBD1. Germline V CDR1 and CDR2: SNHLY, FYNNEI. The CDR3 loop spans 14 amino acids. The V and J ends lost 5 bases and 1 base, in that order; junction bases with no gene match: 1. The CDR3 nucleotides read TGTGCCAGCAGTTGGGACAGGAGCAATCAGCCCCAGCATTTT. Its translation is CASSWDRSNQPQHF.

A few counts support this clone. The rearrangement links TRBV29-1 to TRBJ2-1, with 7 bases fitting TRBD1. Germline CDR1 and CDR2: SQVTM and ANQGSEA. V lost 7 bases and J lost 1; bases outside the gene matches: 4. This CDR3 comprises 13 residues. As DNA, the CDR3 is TGCAGCGCCCAGGGGGATTCCTACAATGAGCAGTTCTTC. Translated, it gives CSAQGDSYNEQFF.

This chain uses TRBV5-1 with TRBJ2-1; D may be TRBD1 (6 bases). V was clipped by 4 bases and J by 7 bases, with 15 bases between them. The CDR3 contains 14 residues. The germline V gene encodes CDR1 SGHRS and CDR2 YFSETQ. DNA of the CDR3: TGCGCCAGCAGCCCCGCGACAGGTCGGAATGAGCAGTTCTTC. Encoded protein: CASSPATGRNEQFF.

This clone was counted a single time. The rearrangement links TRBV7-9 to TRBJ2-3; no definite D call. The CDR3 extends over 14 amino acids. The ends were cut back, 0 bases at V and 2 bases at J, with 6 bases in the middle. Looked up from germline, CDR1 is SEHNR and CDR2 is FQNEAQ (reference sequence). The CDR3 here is CASSLAGYTDTQYF. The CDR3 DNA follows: TGTGCCAGCAGCTTAGCCGGTTACACAGATACGCAGTATTTT.

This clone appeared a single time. The CDR3 reads CASSPGGYDTEAFF. The CDR3 bases are TGTGCCAGTAGCCCGGGAGGTTATGACACTGAAGCTTTCTTT. This rearrangement joins TRBV19 to TRBJ1-1; D remains ambiguous. Between the trimmed V and J ends, which lost 6 bases and 3 bases, there was a span of 14 bases. The V gene's germline CDR1 is LNHDA and CDR2 SQIVND (reference sequence). The CDR3 contains 14 residues.

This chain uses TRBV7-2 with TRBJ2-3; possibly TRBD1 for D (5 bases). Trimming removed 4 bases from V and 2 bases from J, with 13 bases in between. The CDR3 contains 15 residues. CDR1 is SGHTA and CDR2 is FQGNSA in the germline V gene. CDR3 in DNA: TGTGCCAGCAGCTCAAGACAGATACACACAGATACGCAGTATTTT. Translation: CASSSRQIHTDTQYF.

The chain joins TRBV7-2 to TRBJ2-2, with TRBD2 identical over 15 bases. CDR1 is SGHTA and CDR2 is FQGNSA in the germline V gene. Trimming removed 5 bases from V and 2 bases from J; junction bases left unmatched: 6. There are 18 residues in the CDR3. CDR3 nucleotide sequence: TGTGCCAGCAGCCCAGCGGGACTAGCGGGGGGAAACACCGGGGAGCTGTTTTTT. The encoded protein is CASSPAGLAGGNTGELFF. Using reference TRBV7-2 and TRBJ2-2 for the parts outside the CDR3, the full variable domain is GAGVSQSPSNKVTEKGKDVELRCDPISGHTALYWYRQSLGQGLEFLIYFQGNSAPDKSGLPSDRFSAERTGGSVSTLTIQRTQQEDSAVYLCASSPAGLAGGNTGELFFGEGSRLTVL.

Written as DNA, the CDR3 is TGTGCCATCAGTGAGGGCCGATACTATGGCTACACCTTC. Translating it yields CAISEGRYYGYTF. The rearrangement uses TRBV10-3 and TRBJ1-2; D uncertain. CDR1 is ENHRY, CDR2 SYGVKD, per germline. This CDR3 region has 13 residues. V was clipped by 2 bases and J by 3 bases, with 7 bases between them.